This entry describes one T cell receptor beta chain. This clone was observed a few times. The antigen this receptor binds is unknown. The record has no base qualities; no much larger clone is one base away. The entry originates in a study of cytomegalovirus exposure and HLA in healthy donors (dated by TCRdb to about 2017). Context from the whole study: An earlier analysis of several hundred of the donors reported 276 Gb of sequence data and some 120 million unique TCR beta sequences from around 200 million T cells. The genetic ancestry cluster associated with self-reported Caucasian donors included around 76% of the 300 to 400 genotyped donors. An early release covering 500 to 750 HLA-typed donors comprised about 310 gigabases of sequencing data and around 85 million unique TCR sequences. Because of strong linkage in the cohort, 5 or 6 DR-DQ haplotypes were treated as single units for association and clustering. Rather than using new phenotypic data, the later analysis identified candidate immune exposures from TCR beta sequences and from how often those sequences occurred across donors. The number of typed donors differed by locus: about 620-640 for A, B, C, DRB1 and DQB1; 500 to 550 for DQA1; around 610 for DPA1; and around 450 for DPB1. Every repertoire in the discovery cohort had been generated on one and the same sequencing platform. To decide whether each TCR beta V gene segment behaved as functional or pseudogenic, an earlier analysis of approximately 600 of the donors relied on high-throughput TCR beta sequencing. The study profiled the T cell repertoires of 500 to 800 subjects by immunosequencing and related them to cytomegalovirus serostatus. High-throughput TCR immunosequencing, statistical association of individual TCRs with disease status, and machine learning were combined to predict cytomegalovirus infection status. HLA typing covered class I and class II loci at four-digit resolution. Alongside the repertoire data, information on donor age, sex, ethnicity and CMV serostatus was compiled. The aim of the study was to test whether cataloging public T cell receptors could identify signatures of past pathogen exposure. Along with the approximately 700-subject first cohort, a separate validation cohort of around 120 different subjects was used. In a later analysis, previously published TCR beta repertoires from more than 500 donors were re-analyzed and high-resolution HLA genotyping was added so that TCR occurrence patterns could be studied. Across 300 to 500 genotyped donors of the cohort, an average of about 250,000 unique TCR beta nucleotide sequences per donor were sequenced, and approximately 17% of those sequences were non-productive. Genome-wide SNP genotypes for about 65% of the 666 donors were used in a later genetic analysis, which treated that subset as a discovery cohort.

CDR1 SNHLY and CDR2 FYNNEI were looked up in the germline V gene. Here V drops 7 bases and J drops 7 bases, and the junction holds 15 bases not matched to any gene. The CDR3 spans 15 residues, from the cysteine through the phenylalanine. CDR3 DNA is the only sequence kept; it has 45 bases, read in frame from the first base. The research as a whole found: In a later genetic analysis, a missense DCLRE1C variant was associated with V-gene and J-gene trimming of TCR beta chains, and the association was replicated in an independent cohort. According to the authors, the approach could potentially be generalized to other disease states and immunological phenotypes. At a false discovery rate of 0.05, a later analysis linked roughly 17,000 TCR beta sequences to specific HLA alleles. The study listed 150 to 200 TCR beta chains as associated with cytomegalovirus. The cohort was sequenced for TCR beta chains only, and without alpha or paired-chain data the features that could be detected were limited. When HLA alleles, especially DR and DQ, strongly co-occurred, TCR associations were difficult to assign to individual alleles. In vitro tests confirmed that a few of the cytomegalovirus-associated TCR beta chains recognize cytomegalovirus antigens. The earlier analysis of 587 of the donors excluded 15 to 20 rarely observed V segments, including chromosome 9 orphons, because counts were too low. Cytomegalovirus status was reported to be diagnosed by the classifier with high specificity and sensitivity in both the original and validation cohorts. Most TCR sequences were observed very rarely across donors, whereas some public TCRs were present in many individuals. A further reported finding was that TCR beta sequences accurately predicted the HLA-A and HLA-B alleles for most subjects in the first cohort. Immune exposure information for the cohort was limited to CMV serostatus. In a later analysis, HLA-associated TCR beta chains were found to be more clonally expanded and to have lower generation probabilities than equally common non-associated chains. According to a later analysis, parvovirus B19, influenza, CMV and Epstein-Barr virus appeared linked to several top co-occurrence clusters. The 87-base-pair reads could not distinguish some IMGT-functional V segments, including TRBV6-2 and TRBV6-3, so those segments were excluded. Most CMV-associated TCR beta chains appeared to be HLA-restricted in a later analysis, and the HLA associations seemed to be driven largely by CMV exposure. In a later genetic analysis, fewer N-insertions in productive TCRs were reported among donors in an Asian-associated ancestry cluster than the roughly 700-donor mean. HLA typing was unavailable for some donors at each locus, so association tests used only the typed subset. Correlated functional status among segregating V segments might be attributable to linkage disequilibrium, but an unknown experimental factor could not be ruled out. The sequencing pipeline was judged likely to have produced a cluster of highly shared sequence variants as a technical artifact. In a later analysis, TCR association rates were found to vary across HLA loci, with the most associated TCRs seen for DRB1 alleles and the fewest for HLA-C alleles. The presence/absence analyses assumed that sequencing depth was roughly uniform across donors, and that assumption may not be true. Broadly in line with IMGT annotations, most TCR beta V segments showed up in productive rearrangements about 87% or about 30% of the time in an earlier analysis of 587 of the donors.

The library was built by means of the immunoSEQ multiplex PCR assay. The multiplex PCR relied on a mix of 60 forward primers for TCR Vbeta segments and 13 reverse primers for TCR Jbeta segments. Amplification of the CDR3 region of rearranged TCR beta genes was performed with a multiplex PCR assay on genomic DNA. Amplified TCR beta libraries were sequenced as 87-base-pair reads on the Illumina HiSeq System. In the authors' own workflow: In a later analysis, some 80 million unique TCR beta chains were counted across the 650 to 700 repertoires, and roughly 10 million of these chains were shared by at least two donors. Raw reads were error-corrected and collapsed into unique sequences by a nearest-neighbor algorithm in which closely related sequences were merged to remove PCR and sequencing errors. To assign V, D and J gene segments, CDR3 sequences were aligned to IMGT reference sequences. For a sequence to be retained, a match of at least six nucleotides was required to both a V gene segment and a J gene segment. Rearrangements were classified as productive when the CDR3 lacked stop codons and remained in frame with V and J, and all other rearrangements were classified as non-productive. CDR3 was defined according to IMGT convention as the region running from the second conserved V-encoded cysteine to the conserved J-encoded phenylalanine. The earlier analysis of approximately 500 of the donors excluded sequences that lacked an unambiguous match to a single V gene segment. An earlier analysis of 550 to 650 of the donors classified V segments as functional when productive rearrangements were above 56.7% and as segregating when the standard deviation between donors was above 5%. A statistical classification framework was developed to diagnose cytomegalovirus status using the catalog of TCR beta chain sequences. A later analysis assigned V and J genes by comparing TCR nucleotide sequences with IMGT/GENE-DB human TR gene sequences. Using the TCRdist pipeline, a later analysis assigned CDR3 sequences along with most-parsimonious VDJ recombination scenarios. In a later analysis, each TCR beta chain was defined by its CDR3 amino acid sequence together with its V-gene family, and reads without a unique V-gene family were excluded. As a way to deal with suspected cross-contamination and a sequencing artifact, a later analysis dropped 450 to 600 nucleotide sequences that were highly shared and had low generation probability. For each public chain, a later analysis derived a clonal expansion index from normalized ranks of inferred template counts within each repertoire. A later analysis computed generation probabilities with a VDJ recombination model fitted to out-of-frame rearrangements, and checked the results against IGoR. In a later analysis, hypergeometric tests were used to score TCR-TCR, TCR-HLA and TCR-CMV co-occurrence, with a repertoire-size bias correction applied to TCR pairs. To estimate false discovery rates, a later analysis permuted the HLA or CMV assignments 20 times. In a later analysis, co-occurring TCRs were grouped with DBSCAN, and TCRdist sequence similarity was added when clustering was performed within HLA-allele-positive subsets. Repertoires with fewer than 30,000 or more than 120,000 public chains, plus five repertoires with anomalous nucleotide sharing, were excluded from co-occurrence clustering. As stored in TCRdb, this immuneACCESS dataset retains in-frame rearrangements with V and J assigned. A fraction of the clones does not appear; measured against another copy, unresolved V genes explain less than half of the discrepancy, and the remainder lacks a known reason. From that table come the V and J calls and clone size; the DNA was used to work out D and trimming. The sample contains more than 85,000 clones, roughly 63% of them found a single time. The ten largest clones represent 5.4% of the sample.

The cohort consisted of some 730 healthy bone marrow donors. At the time of sampling, every cohort member was nominally healthy, though immune exposures that went unrecorded were likely present. The donor tested CMV seropositive and was one of the 289 seropositive cohort members. Each donor provided a peripheral blood sample, and peripheral blood mononuclear cells were used for TCR beta sequencing. Genomic DNA was extracted from the blood cell samples with the Qiagen DNeasy Blood Extraction Kit. The sample taken for sequencing was PBMCs. The sequence links TRBV2 to TRBJ2-5; 7 bases in between match TRBD2. The clonotype originates from a woman in her 70s in good health and CMV-seropositive. The DNA is TGTGCCAGCAAATTCAGCGGGGACCAACGCGGGACCCAGTACTTC. This codes for CASKFSGDQRGTQYF.